This TCR beta chain was retrieved from a study of CXCR3-negative and CXCR3-positive naive CD8 T cells. Preparation of TRB cDNA libraries relied on 5' RACE carrying UMI labels. TCRdb reprocessed the 5' RACE reads and keeps a single row for each CDR3 protein, giving no DNA. The listing contains about 5,000 distinct CDR3 sequences. Study-wide findings and caveats: Researchers report that CXCR3-positive naive cells carry more hydrophobic TRB CDR3s than CXCR3-negative naive cells. Each naive subset displayed comparably high diversity, whereas memory CD8+ cells displayed much lower diversity.

By frequency, this clonotype registers medium-sized. Its target is not known. CDR1 and CDR2 from the germline V gene are MDHEN and SYDVKM. The length of the CDR3 is 16 residues. The specimen sequenced was naive CXCR3+ CD8+ T cells from blood. Subset described: CD45RO-CCR7+CD27+CD95- naive CD8+ T cells expressing CXCR3 (TNR3+). This chain links TRBV28 with TRBJ2-1; TCRdb selects TRBD2, and the lack of DNA leaves this call unchecked. The sequence came from a human donor in good health. Some clones in this sample may be carry-over from other donors' samples. CDR3 region: CASSRSLAGGYNEQFF.